These 26 T cell receptor beta chains were sequenced from one sample in a study of beta chain features in type 1 diabetes. Expressed TCRB transcripts were sequenced, since all the RNA that had been isolated was reverse transcribed. Libraries were prepared by immunoSEQ multiplex PCR; TCRdb keeps only in-frame clonotypes and omits some of them. The table has around 690,000 clones, about an eighth seen once. Study results and limitations: Shortening of TCRB CDR3s, moderate but significant, appeared in all four CD4+ subsets of Type 1 diabetes patients.

What these receptors recognize is not known. Sequenced: naive CD4+ T cells from blood. Source of these receptors: a man aged 25 to 45 with type 1 diabetes.

The J gene is TRBJ2-1, the V gene TRBV11-2, with 9 nucleotides matching TRBD1. Losses at the gene ends were 6 bases for V and 12 bases for J; bases not matched to a gene: 18. The CDR3 length is 16 residues. The V gene's germline CDR1 is SGHAT and CDR2 FQNNGV. Here the CDR3 reads CASREPGTGQGDGQFF. In DNA form, the CDR3 reads TGTGCCAGCAGGGAGCCCGGGACAGGGCAGGGTGATGGGCAGTTCTTC.

This chain joins TRBV7-9 and TRBJ2-5; the match to TRBD2 covers 7 bases. This CDR3 spans 16 amino acids. V dropped 4 bases and J dropped 7; count of bases not matched to a gene: 15. Germline V CDR1 and CDR2: SEHNR, FQNEAQ (reference sequence). The CDR3 loop is CASSSPRSERGGTQYF. CDR3 nucleotide sequence: TGTGCCAGCAGCTCCCCCCGAAGCGAGCGGGGAGGGACCCAGTACTTC.

J is TRBJ2-3 and V is TRBV9, with D hard to call. This CDR3 has 15 residues. Germline V gene data show CDR1 as SGDLS and CDR2 as YYNGEE. Trimming left V 0 bases short and J 0 bases short, with 8 bases between. The CDR3 protein is CASSVDGTSTDTQYF. The CDR3 nucleotides are TGTGCCAGCAGCGTAGATGGAACTAGCACAGATACGCAGTATTTT.

The CDR3 sequence: CASSPRVTTDYTF. The CDR3 DNA is TGTGCCAGCTCACCAAGGGTCACTACGGACTACACCTTC. The chain couples TRBV18 to TRBJ1-2; D is unresolved. Trimming cost V 2 bases and J 10 bases, with 14 bases left between them. This CDR3 has 13 amino acids. Germline lookup yields CDR1 KGHSH and CDR2 LQKENI.

This clone came up a few times. The chain's CDR3 is CAWSSGARYSPLHF. CDR3 in DNA: TGTGCCTGGTCCTCCGGGGCCCGTTATTCACCCCTCCACTTT. The chain carries TRBV30 and TRBJ1-6; D perhaps matches TRBD1 (5 bases). CDR3 size: 14 residues. The V and J ends lost 5 bases and 8 bases respectively, with 16 bases between them. Germline V CDR1 and CDR2: GTSNPN, SVGIG (reference sequence).

This clone turned up a few times. Other nucleotide sequences in the sample specify the same CDR3. The chain recombines TRBV7-9 with TRBJ1-2; a possible D gene is TRBD1 (5 bases). V lost 1 base and J lost 2, with 8 bases in between. CDR3 length: 14 amino acids. CDR1 and CDR2 from the germline V gene are SEHNR and FQNEAQ (reference sequence). CDR3 sequence reads: CASSLGQTNYGYTF. The CDR3 coding sequence is TGTGCCAGCAGCTTAGGACAGACCAACTATGGCTACACCTTC.

This chain connects TRBV7-9 to TRBJ1-4; 8 bases are a match to TRBD1. The CDR3 is 15 amino acids. Germline V gene lookup returns CDR1 SEHNR and CDR2 FQNEAQ (reference sequence). The ends lost 5 bases at V and 6 bases at J; junction bases unmatched: 8. CDR3 sequence: CASSQDRGWYEKLFF. CDR3 DNA sequence: TGTGCCAGCAGCCAAGACAGGGGTTGGTATGAAAAACTGTTTTTT.

V and J are TRBV5-1 and TRBJ2-7, with D perhaps given as TRBD1 or TRBD2 (5 bases each). V lost 4 bases, J lost 2 bases, and 16 bases lay in between. The V gene's germline CDR1 is SGHRS and CDR2 YFSETQ. The CDR3 consists of 15 residues. The CDR3 DNA is TGCGCCAGCAGCGCTCCGGGACGGACCCCCTACGAGCAGTACTTC. Residues: CASSAPGRTPYEQYF.

The V and J genes are TRBV28 and TRBJ2-5; D may match TRBD1 or TRBD2 (5 bases each). Germline values: CDR1 MDHEN, CDR2 SYDVKM. CDR3 size: 13 residues. V lost 5 bases, J lost 5 bases, and 12 bases lay in between. CDR3: CASSEGRRETQYF. In DNA, the CDR3 is TGTGCCAGCAGTGAGGGGCGACGGGAGACCCAGTACTTC. Complete variable domain (other parts from reference TRBV28 and TRBJ2-5): DVKVTQSSRYLVKRTGEKVFLECVQDMDHENMFWYRQDPGLGLRLIYFSYDVKMKEKGDIPEGYSVSREKKERFSLILESASTNQTSMYLCASSEGRRETQYFGPGTRLLVL.

This clone was detected a few times. The chain is built from TRBV12-5 and TRBJ2-5, with no clear D. Looked up from germline, CDR1 is LGHNT and CDR2 is FRNRAP. The V gene lost 4 bases and the J gene lost 4 bases, with 7 bases spanning the gap. The CDR3 has 12 amino acids. The CDR3 loop is CASGSRGETQYF. The CDR3 DNA is TGTGCTAGTGGTTCCCGAGGAGAGACCCAGTACTTC.

CDR3 sequence: CASLPWGQGAGNEQFF. The CDR3 DNA sequence: TGTGCCAGCCTGCCATGGGGGCAGGGGGCGGGCAATGAGCAGTTCTTC. This chain connects TRBV27 to TRBJ2-1, with 8 nucleotides matching TRBD1. Unmatched junction bases numbered 15, after V lost 8 bases and J lost 6 bases. This CDR3 comprises 16 residues. CDR1 is MNHEY, CDR2 SMNVEV, per germline (reference sequence).

This clone turned up a few times. The V call is TRBV6-5, the J call TRBJ1-6, with 9 bases aligning to TRBD1. Looked up from germline, CDR1 is MNHEY and CDR2 is SVGAGI. With 8 bases clipped from V and 8 bases from J, the junction kept 7 bases outside the gene matches. The CDR3 has 14 amino acids. CDR3 nucleotides: TGTGCCAGCGCTCTGGGACAGGGCTATTCACCCCTCCACTTT. Protein sequence: CASALGQGYSPLHF.

This rearrangement joins TRBV5-4 to TRBJ2-5, with 11 bases that match TRBD1. Trimming at V came to 5 bases and at J to 3 bases, leaving 12 bases not matched to a gene. This CDR3 is 17 amino acids long. CDR1 and CDR2 from the germline V gene are SGHNT and YYREEE (reference sequence). CDR3 in DNA: TGTGCCAGCAGTCGAGACCTGGGACAGGGGGTAGAAGAGACCCAGTACTTC. Protein product: CASSRDLGQGVEETQYF.

The chain combines TRBV2 with TRBJ2-1, with 8 positions matching TRBD1. Per germline, CDR1 SNHLY and CDR2 FYNNEI. Losses at the gene ends were 4 bases for V and 10 bases for J; bases not matched to a gene: 15. The CDR3 covers 16 residues. CDR3 amino acids: CASSGAGGFVLMEQFF. The CDR3 nucleotides are TGTGCCAGCAGTGGGGCAGGGGGCTTCGTCCTTATGGAGCAGTTCTTC. Full variable domain (outside the CDR3, taken from reference TRBV2 and TRBJ2-1): EPEVTQTPSHQVTQMGQEVILRCVPISNHLYFYWYRQILGQKVEFLVSFYNNEISEKSEIFDDQFSVERPDGSNFTLKIRSTKLEDSAMYFCASSGAGGFVLMEQFFGPGTRLTVL.

This clone was counted between two and nine times. The chain is built from TRBV7-2 and TRBJ2-1; 10 positions agree with TRBD2. CDR3 length equals 15 residues. The J segment lost 6 bases and the V segment lost 5 bases, leaving 7 bases of the junction unmatched. Germline V lookup: CDR1 SGHTA, CDR2 FQGNSA. The CDR3 nucleotides read TGTGCCAGCAGCCAACTGGGACTAGCGCGCAATGAGCAGTTCTTC. Its translation: CASSQLGLARNEQFF. Together with reference TRBV7-2 and TRBJ2-1, the CDR3 gives the full variable domain: GAGVSQSPSNKVTEKGKDVELRCDPISGHTALYWYRQSLGQGLEFLIYFQGNSAPDKSGLPSDRFSAERTGGSVSTLTIQRTQQEDSAVYLCASSQLGLARNEQFFGPGTRLTVL.

The V and J genes are TRBV6-5 and TRBJ2-5, with D tentatively TRBD2 (5 bases). Germline assignment: CDR1 MNHEY and CDR2 SVGAGI. V lost 6 bases to trimming and J lost 3 bases, with 14 bases between them. The CDR3 is made up of 14 amino acids. CDR3 amino acids: CASSSGSVKETQYF. The CDR3 DNA reads TGTGCCAGCAGCTCGGGGTCGGTGAAAGAGACCCAGTACTTC.

V and J are TRBV7-7 and TRBJ2-3; 14 nucleotides align to TRBD2. The V gene end was trimmed by 5 bases and the J gene end by 6 bases; junction bases not matched to a gene: 7. This CDR3 is 16 amino acids long. Germline V lookup: CDR1 SSHAT, CDR2 FNYEAQ (reference sequence). The CDR3 DNA reads as TGTGCCAGCAGCCCCGGGACTAGCGGGGGCGGGGATACGCAGTATTTT. As protein: CASSPGTSGGGDTQYF.

In this sample, this clone turned up a few times. V is TRBV30 and J is TRBJ1-4, with unresolved D. The germline V gene has CDR1 GTSNPN and CDR2 SVGIG (reference sequence). CDR3 size: 13 residues. V was pared by 4 bases and J by 6 bases, with 12 bases between. CDR3 nucleotides: TGTGCCTGGAATTTAGGTTTGGATGAAAAACTGTTTTTT. It specifies CAWNLGLDEKLFF.

The chain has TRBV11-3 and TRBJ2-3; the D gene is possibly TRBD2 (5 bases). V lost 1 base and J lost 1, with 12 bases in between. Germline assignment: CDR1 SGHNT and CDR2 YENEEA. This CDR3 comprises 16 residues. The CDR3 coding sequence is TGTGCCAGCAGCTTAGTTGCAGGTAGCGGCACAGATACGCAGTATTTT. Residues: CASSLVAGSGTDTQYF. Full variable domain (missing parts from reference TRBV11-3 and TRBJ2-3): EAGVVQSPRYKIIEKKQPVAFWCNPISGHNTLYWYLQNLGQGPELLIRYENEEAVDDSQLPKDRFSAERLKGVDSTLKIQPAELGDSAVYLCASSLVAGSGTDTQYFGPGTRLTVL.

J is TRBJ2-7 and V is TRBV2; 9 nucleotides agree with TRBD1. J was trimmed by 5 bases and V by 8 bases; bases with no gene match: 7. The CDR3 is 13 amino acids. CDR1 is SNHLY and CDR2 is FYNNEI in the germline V gene. The CDR3 nucleotides read TGTGCCAGCCGCCGACAGGGGGGCCACGAGCAGTACTTC. This codes for CASRRQGGHEQYF. Full variable domain (remainder filled in from reference TRBV2 and TRBJ2-7): EPEVTQTPSHQVTQMGQEVILRCVPISNHLYFYWYRQILGQKVEFLVSFYNNEISEKSEIFDDQFSVERPDGSNFTLKIRSTKLEDSAMYFCASRRQGGHEQYFGPGTRLTVT.

The chain joins TRBV19 to TRBJ2-7, with D possibly matching TRBD1 (5 bases). The V end was cut by 4 bases, the J end by 2 bases, with 15 bases between. This CDR3 is 15 amino acids long. CDR1 is LNHDA and CDR2 is SQIVND in the germline V gene (reference sequence). CDR3 region: CASSTMAGQTYEQYF. The CDR3 region has the DNA TGTGCCAGTAGTACCATGGCAGGGCAGACCTACGAGCAGTACTTC.

The table lists this clone with a few counts. The V gene is TRBV28, the J gene TRBJ1-4; D not resolved. The V gene's germline CDR1 is MDHEN and CDR2 SYDVKM. Trimming left V 3 bases short and J 0 bases short, with 11 bases between. The CDR3 is 16 amino acids. CDR3 in amino acids: CASSFSVLATNEKLFF. CDR3 DNA sequence: TGTGCCAGCAGTTTCTCCGTCCTAGCAACTAATGAAAAACTGTTTTTT.

This sequence joins TRBV29-1 and TRBJ2-2; either TRBD1 or TRBD2 may fit D (7 bases each). This CDR3 region has 14 residues. The V and J ends lost 4 bases and 5 bases respectively, with 14 bases between them. In germline, CDR1 is SQVTM, CDR2 ANQGSEA. CDR3 residues: CSVAPGGVTGELFF. The CDR3 DNA reads as TGCAGCGTTGCGCCAGGGGGGGTAACCGGGGAGCTGTTTTTT.

The J gene is TRBJ2-3, the V gene TRBV5-1; D gene uncertain. The CDR3 totals 13 residues. Germline CDR1 and CDR2: SGHRS and YFSETQ. V dropped 3 bases and J dropped 1 base, with 6 bases sitting between them. The CDR3 is CASSYTRTDTQYF. The CDR3 nucleotides read TGCGCCAGCAGCTACACGCGCACAGATACGCAGTATTTT.

This clone was seen a handful of times. The chain combines TRBV23-1 with TRBJ2-3; D possibly corresponds to TRBD1 (5 bases). TRBV23-1 is marked as an open reading frame, function uncertain. CDR3 length: 16 amino acids. The V and J ends lost 3 bases and 6 bases respectively, with 19 bases between them. As DNA, the CDR3 is TGCGCCAGCAGTCAGTCACGACAGAGACCTACGGATACGCAGTATTTT. Translated: CASSQSRQRPTDTQYF.

The chain combines TRBV4-3 with TRBJ1-5; D is unresolved. CDR1 and CDR2 (germline): LGHNA, YSLEER. The germline V and J ends were trimmed by 0 bases and 4 bases, with 4 bases remaining between them. The CDR3 loop spans 13 amino acids. This CDR3 is CASSQERNQPQHF. CDR3 in DNA: TGCGCCAGCAGCCAAGAAAGGAATCAGCCCCAGCATTTT.